This T cell receptor beta chain comes out of a study of spatial heterogeneity in lung cancer. The overall study: Sequence detection consistently recorded a greater number of beta-chain than alpha-chain sequences. More than nine raw reads, on average, carried each unique TCR and UMI combination. Overall study results and limits: Ubiquitous expanded tumor TCRs showed up in blood more at resection than follow-up.

MiXCR was run by TCRdb on the 5' RACE reads, yielding one entry per CDR3 protein. Of tens of thousands of distinct CDR3 sequences detected, approximately 12% appear once; the ten largest clones hold about two fifths. In the case of this clonotype: Its antigen is unidentified.

Time point defined: sample taken at primary tumor resection. Whole RNA, isolated from tumor, nontumor lung or frozen PBMC, was sequenced without prior sorting. The donors, around 71 patients with untreated early-stage non-small cell lung cancer, provided the samples. This clonotype originated in a male donor with early-stage non-small cell lung cancer. The material sequenced was PBMCs, taken at surgery.

The CDR3 is CASSLGDRRSYEQYF. The CDR3 DNA follows: TGTGCCAGCAGCTTAGGCGACAGGCGATCCTACGAGCAGTACTTC. This chain joins TRBV11-1 and TRBJ2-7, with D possibly being TRBD1 (6 bases). Trimming removed 1 base from V and 1 base from J, with 11 bases in between. CDR1 and CDR2 (germline): SGHAT, FQDESV (reference sequence). The CDR3 is 15 residues long.